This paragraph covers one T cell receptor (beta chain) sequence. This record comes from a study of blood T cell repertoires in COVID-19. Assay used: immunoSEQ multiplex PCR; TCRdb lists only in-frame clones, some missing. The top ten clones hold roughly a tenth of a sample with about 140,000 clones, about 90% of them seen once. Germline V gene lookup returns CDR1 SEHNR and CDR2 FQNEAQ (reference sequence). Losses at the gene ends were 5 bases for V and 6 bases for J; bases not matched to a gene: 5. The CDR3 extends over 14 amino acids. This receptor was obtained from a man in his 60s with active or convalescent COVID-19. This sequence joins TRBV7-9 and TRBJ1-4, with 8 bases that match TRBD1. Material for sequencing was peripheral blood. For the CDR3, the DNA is TGTGCCAGCAGCACAACAGGGGGGGATGAAAAACTGTTTTTT. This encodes CASSTTGGDEKLFF.